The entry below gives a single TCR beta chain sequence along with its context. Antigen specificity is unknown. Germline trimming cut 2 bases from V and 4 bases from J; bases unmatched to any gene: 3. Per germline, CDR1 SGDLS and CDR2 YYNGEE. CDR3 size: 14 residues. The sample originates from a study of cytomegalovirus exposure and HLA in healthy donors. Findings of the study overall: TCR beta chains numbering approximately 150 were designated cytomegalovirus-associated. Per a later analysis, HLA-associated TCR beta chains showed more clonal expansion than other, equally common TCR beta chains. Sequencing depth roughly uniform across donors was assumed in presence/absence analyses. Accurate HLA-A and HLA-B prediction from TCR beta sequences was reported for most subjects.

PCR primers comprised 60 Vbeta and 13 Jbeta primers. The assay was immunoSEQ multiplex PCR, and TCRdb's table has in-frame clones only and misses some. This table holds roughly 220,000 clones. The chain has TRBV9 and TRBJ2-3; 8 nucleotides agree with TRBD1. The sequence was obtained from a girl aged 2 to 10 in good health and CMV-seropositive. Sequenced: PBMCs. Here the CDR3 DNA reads TGTGCCAGCAGCGTGGGGACAGGCCCAGATACGCAGTATTTT. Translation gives CASSVGTGPDTQYF.